This T cell receptor beta chain originates from a study of blood T cell repertoires in COVID-19. At the level of the study: Some COVID-19 samples were acute and others convalescent; all came from the United States, Italy and Spain.

This CDR3 has 16 amino acids. Trimming removed 3 bases from V and 4 bases from J; junction bases left unmatched: 8. Per the germline V gene, CDR1 is SEHNR and CDR2 is FQNEAQ (reference sequence). In the original workflow: Amplification with reference gene primers provided the estimates of nucleated cell counts. Measured with immunoSEQ multiplex PCR; TCRdb has only the in-frame clones, and not every one. That table supplies the V and J calls and clone size; D and trimming were determined from the DNA. The sample has 150,000 to 200,000 clones; 88% are singletons. The sequencing input was peripheral blood. The origin of this receptor is a human donor in a cohort sampled during active COVID-19. The J gene is TRBJ2-2, the V gene TRBV7-9; 7 bases fit TRBD2. The CDR3 is CASSLSSSGVTGELFF. The CDR3 DNA is TGTGCCAGCAGCTTGAGTTCTAGCGGCGTCACCGGGGAGCTGTTTTTT.